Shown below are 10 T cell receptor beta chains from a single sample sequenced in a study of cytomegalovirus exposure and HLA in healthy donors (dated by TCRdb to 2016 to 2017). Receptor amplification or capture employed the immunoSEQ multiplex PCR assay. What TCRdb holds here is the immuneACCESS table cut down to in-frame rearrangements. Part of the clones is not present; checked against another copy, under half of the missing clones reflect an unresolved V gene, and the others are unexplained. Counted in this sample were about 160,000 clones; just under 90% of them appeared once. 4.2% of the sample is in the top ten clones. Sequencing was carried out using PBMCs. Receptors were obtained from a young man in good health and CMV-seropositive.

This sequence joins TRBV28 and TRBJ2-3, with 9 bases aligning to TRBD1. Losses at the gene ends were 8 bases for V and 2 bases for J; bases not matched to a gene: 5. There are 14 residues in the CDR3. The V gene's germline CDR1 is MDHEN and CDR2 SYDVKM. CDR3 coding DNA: TGTGCCAGCCTGACAGGGGGGGTCACAGATACGCAGTATTTT. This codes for CASLTGGVTDTQYF.

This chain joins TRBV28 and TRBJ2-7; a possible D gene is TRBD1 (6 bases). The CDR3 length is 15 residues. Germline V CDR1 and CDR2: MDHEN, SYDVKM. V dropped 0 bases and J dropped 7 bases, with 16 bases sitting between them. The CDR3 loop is CASSLWEVSRGEQYF. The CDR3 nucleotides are TGTGCCAGCAGTTTATGGGAGGTGTCAAGGGGGGAGCAGTACTTC. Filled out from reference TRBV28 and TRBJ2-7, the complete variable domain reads DVKVTQSSRYLVKRTGEKVFLECVQDMDHENMFWYRQDPGLGLRLIYFSYDVKMKEKGDIPEGYSVSREKKERFSLILESASTNQTSMYLCASSLWEVSRGEQYFGPGTRLTVT.

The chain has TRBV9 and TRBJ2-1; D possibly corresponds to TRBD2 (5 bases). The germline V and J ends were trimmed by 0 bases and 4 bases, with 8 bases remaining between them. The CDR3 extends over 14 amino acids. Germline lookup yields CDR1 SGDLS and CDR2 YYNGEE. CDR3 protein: CASSVDLAYNEQFF. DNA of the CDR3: TGTGCCAGCAGCGTAGATCTAGCTTACAATGAGCAGTTCTTC.

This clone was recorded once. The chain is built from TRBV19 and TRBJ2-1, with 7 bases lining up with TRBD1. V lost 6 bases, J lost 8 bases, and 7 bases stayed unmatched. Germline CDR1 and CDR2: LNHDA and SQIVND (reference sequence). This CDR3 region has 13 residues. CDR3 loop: CASRPQGIYEQFF. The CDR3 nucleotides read TGTGCCAGTAGACCACAGGGGATCTATGAGCAGTTCTTC.

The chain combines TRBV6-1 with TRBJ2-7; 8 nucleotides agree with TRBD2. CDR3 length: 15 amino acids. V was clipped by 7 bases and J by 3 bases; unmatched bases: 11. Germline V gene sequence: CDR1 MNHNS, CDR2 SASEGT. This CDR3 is CASIAALAGFYEQYF. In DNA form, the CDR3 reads TGTGCCAGCATCGCGGCGCTAGCGGGTTTCTACGAGCAGTACTTC.

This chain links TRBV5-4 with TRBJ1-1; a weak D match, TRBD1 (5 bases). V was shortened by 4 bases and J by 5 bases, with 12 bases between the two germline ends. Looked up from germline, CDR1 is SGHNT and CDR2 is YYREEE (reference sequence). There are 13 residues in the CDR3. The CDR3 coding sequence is TGTGCCAGCAGCCTCACAGGACAAACTGAAGCTTTCTTT. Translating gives CASSLTGQTEAFF. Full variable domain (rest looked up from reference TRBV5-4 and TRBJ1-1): ETGVTQSPTHLIKTRGQQVTLRCSSQSGHNTVSWYQQALGQGPQFIFQYYREEENGRGNFPPRFSGLQFPNYSSELNVNALELDDSALYLCASSLTGQTEAFFGQGTRLTVV.

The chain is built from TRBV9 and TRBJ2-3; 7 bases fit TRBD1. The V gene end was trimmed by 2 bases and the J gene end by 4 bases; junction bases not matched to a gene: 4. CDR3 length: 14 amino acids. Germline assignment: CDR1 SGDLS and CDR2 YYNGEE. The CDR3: CASSVTGESDTQYF. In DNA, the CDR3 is TGTGCCAGCAGCGTTACAGGGGAATCAGATACGCAGTATTTT.

CDR3 protein: CASSQVGRNTEAFF. The CDR3 region has the DNA TGTGCCAGCAGCCAAGTCGGTAGGAACACTGAAGCTTTCTTT. J is TRBJ1-1 and V is TRBV14; no definite D call. In germline, CDR1 is SGHDN, CDR2 FVKESK. V lost 1 base, J lost 1 base, and 7 bases lay in between. This CDR3 has 14 amino acids.

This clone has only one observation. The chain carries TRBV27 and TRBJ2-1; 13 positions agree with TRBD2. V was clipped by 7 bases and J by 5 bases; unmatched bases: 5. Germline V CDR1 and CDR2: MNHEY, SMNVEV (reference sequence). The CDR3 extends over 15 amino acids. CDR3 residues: CASTVGTSGNNEQFF. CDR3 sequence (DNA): TGTGCCAGCACTGTTGGGACTAGCGGGAACAATGAGCAGTTCTTC.

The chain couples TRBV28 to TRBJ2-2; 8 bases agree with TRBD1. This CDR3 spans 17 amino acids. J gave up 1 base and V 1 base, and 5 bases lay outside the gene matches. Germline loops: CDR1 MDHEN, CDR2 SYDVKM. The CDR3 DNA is TGTGCCAGCAGTTTATACTCCGGGACAGGGAACACCGGGGAGCTGTTTTTT. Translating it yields CASSLYSGTGNTGELFF.